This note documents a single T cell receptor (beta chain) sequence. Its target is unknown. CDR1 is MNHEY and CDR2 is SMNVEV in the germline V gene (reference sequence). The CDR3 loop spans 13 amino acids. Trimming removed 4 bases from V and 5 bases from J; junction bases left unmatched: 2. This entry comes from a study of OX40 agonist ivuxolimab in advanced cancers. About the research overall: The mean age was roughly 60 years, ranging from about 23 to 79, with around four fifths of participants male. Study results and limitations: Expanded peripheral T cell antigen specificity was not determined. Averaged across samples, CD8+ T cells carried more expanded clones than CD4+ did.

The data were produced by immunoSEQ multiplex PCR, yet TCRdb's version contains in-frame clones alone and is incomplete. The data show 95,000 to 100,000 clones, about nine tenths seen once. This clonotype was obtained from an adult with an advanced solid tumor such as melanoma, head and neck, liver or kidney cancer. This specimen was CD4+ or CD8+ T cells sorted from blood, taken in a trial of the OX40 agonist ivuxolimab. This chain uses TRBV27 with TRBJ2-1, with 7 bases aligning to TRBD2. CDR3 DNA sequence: TGTGCCAGCAGTTACCTAGCGGACAATGAGCAGTTCTTC. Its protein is CASSYLADNEQFF.